These 8 T cell receptor beta chains share one sample of origin, sequenced in a study of technical replicates of blood from a handful of donors. TCRdb's copy holds only in-frame clones and misses some; the assay was immunoSEQ multiplex PCR. The sample holds roughly 72,000 clones; approximately 96% are singletons and the top ten take 0.3% to 0.35%. Sequences were obtained from T cells isolated from PBMCs. All receptors derive from a human donor in good health.

The chain uses TRBV28 and TRBJ1-2, with a tentative D call TRBD1 (5 bases). CDR3 size: 15 residues. The V gene's germline CDR1 is MDHEN and CDR2 SYDVKM. V dropped 7 bases and J dropped 4 bases, with 19 bases sitting between them. Here the CDR3 DNA reads TGTGCCAGCACTTCCGTCGGGGGTACCTCCTATGGCTACACCTTC. Amino acid sequence: CASTSVGGTSYGYTF.

The sample holds one count of this clone. The chain combines TRBV7-3 with TRBJ1-1, with a tentative D call TRBD1 (6 bases). Trimming shortened V by 0 bases and J by 2 bases, and 22 bases separated the two germline ends. Germline loops: CDR1 SGHTA, CDR2 FQGTGA. This CDR3 region has 19 residues. CDR3 protein: CASSLTQVGQPRNNTEAFF. Here the CDR3 DNA reads TGTGCCAGCAGCTTAACGCAAGTCGGACAGCCGAGAAATAACACTGAAGCTTTCTTT. The full variable domain, in which reference TRBV7-3 and TRBJ1-1 provide the parts outside the CDR3, is GAGVSQTPSNKVTEKGKYVELRCDPISGHTALYWYRQSLGQGPEFLIYFQGTGAADDSGLPNDRFFAVRPEGSVSTLKIQRTERGDSAVYLCASSLTQVGQPRNNTEAFFGQGTRLTVV.

The V call is TRBV2, the J call TRBJ1-2; D perhaps matches TRBD1 (6 bases). The V gene lost 2 bases and the J gene lost 8 bases, with 18 bases spanning the gap. Germline V gives CDR1 SNHLY, CDR2 FYNNEI. The CDR3 loop spans 15 amino acids. CDR3 amino acids: CASSEYRRQGQGYTF. In nucleotides, the CDR3 is TGTGCCAGCAGTGAATACCGGAGACAAGGACAGGGCTACACCTTC.

This chain links TRBV5-1 with TRBJ1-1; D ambiguous. This CDR3 is built from 15 residues. The germline V gene has CDR1 SGHRS and CDR2 YFSETQ. Trimming took 4 bases from V and 3 from J, leaving 16 bases between them. CDR3: CASSPSSRRDTEAFF. The CDR3 DNA reads as TGCGCCAGCAGCCCTTCGTCCCGGCGGGACACTGAAGCTTTCTTT.

The V call is TRBV30, the J call TRBJ1-2; D is unresolved. V was shortened by 7 bases and J by 7 bases, with 28 bases between the two germline ends. Per the germline V gene, CDR1 is GTSNPN and CDR2 is SVGIG (reference sequence). CDR3 size: 16 residues. CDR3: CASAEGLGRLGAGYTF. In DNA form, the CDR3 reads TGTGCCTCGGCTGAGGGTCTAGGGAGGTTGGGAGCTGGCTACACCTTC.

V usage is TRBV7-2 and J usage is TRBJ2-7, with D maybe TRBD2 (7 bases). Trimming removed 5 bases from V and 2 bases from J, with 13 bases in between. Looked up from germline, CDR1 is SGHTA and CDR2 is FQGNSA. This CDR3 has 14 amino acids. CDR3 in amino acids: CASSPRRGPYEQYF. CDR3 bases: TGTGCCAGCAGCCCACGGCGGGGGCCCTACGAGCAGTACTTC. Together with reference TRBV7-2 and TRBJ2-7, the CDR3 gives the full variable domain: GAGVSQSPSNKVTEKGKDVELRCDPISGHTALYWYRQSLGQGLEFLIYFQGNSAPDKSGLPSDRFSAERTGGSVSTLTIQRTQQEDSAVYLCASSPRRGPYEQYFGPGTRLTVT.

The chain links TRBV11-3 to TRBJ1-1; TRBD1 might be the D (6 bases). Germline lookup yields CDR1 SGHNT and CDR2 YENEEA. Trimming removed 5 bases at V and 6 bases at J, with 13 bases between. This CDR3 is 13 amino acids long. The CDR3: CASSPGQKAEAFF. The CDR3 DNA follows: TGTGCCAGCAGCCCAGGACAGAAGGCTGAAGCTTTCTTT. Drawing the rest from reference TRBV11-3 and TRBJ1-1, the complete variable domain is EAGVVQSPRYKIIEKKQPVAFWCNPISGHNTLYWYLQNLGQGPELLIRYENEEAVDDSQLPKDRFSAERLKGVDSTLKIQPAELGDSAVYLCASSPGQKAEAFFGQGTRLTVV.

The V gene is TRBV12-5, the J gene TRBJ2-2, with D perhaps matching TRBD2 (6 bases). V gave up 1 base and J gave up 7 bases, with 7 bases separating them. Germline V lookup: CDR1 LGHNT, CDR2 FRNRAP. CDR3 size: 13 residues. CDR3 DNA: TGTGCTAGTGGTTTGGGAGCGGGCGGGGAGCTGTTTTTT. It specifies CASGLGAGGELFF.